Sequencing of this T cell receptor (beta chain) was carried out in a study of T cell responses to AZD1222 COVID-19 vaccine. Study findings and constraints: The repertoires were collected only after the peak T cell response. There were vaccine-associated CD4 TCRs across spike, dominant at 160-218 and 743-854. The study identified only six AZD1222 recipients as seropositive at baseline.

Sequenced by immunoSEQ multiplex PCR; TCRdb stores in-frame clones only, minus some. Of about 160,000 clones listed, about 90% are singletons. With V trimmed by 4 bases and J by 7 bases, 4 bases remained unmatched. This CDR3 region has 13 residues. To note about this clone: No antigen is known for it.

This specimen consisted of peripheral blood, obtained on day 0 of MenACWY control vaccination. This TCR derives from an adult in good health. J is TRBJ1-1 and V is TRBV12-3 or TRBV12-4; the match to TRBD1 covers 9 bases. CDR3 protein: CASSYRGLGEAFF. The CDR3 coding sequence is TGTGCCAGCAGTTACAGGGGGCTTGGTGAAGCTTTCTTT.